The TCR beta chain under discussion was sequenced for a study of CD8 T cells in ankylosing spondylitis. Study outcomes and limitations: Seemingly distinctive of ankylosing spondylitis blood was a TCR beta motif formed by eight highly homologous variants.

This clonotype was observed many times. Its antigen is currently unknown. TCRdb called the 5' RACE reads again in MiXCR, with one record for every CDR3 protein. The profile covers approximately 540,000 distinct CDR3 sequences, with approximately 12% appearing a single time and around 7% taken by the ten largest. Germline CDR1 WSHSY, CDR2 SAAADI. Trimming pared 6 bases from V and 0 bases from J, leaving 13 bases between. CDR3 length: 15 residues. This chain links TRBV10-2 with TRBJ2-3, with unresolved D. This clonotype originated in a male donor with ankylosing spondylitis. Sequencing used blood, either unsorted or a sorted T cell fraction (not recorded which). The CDR3 bases are TGCGCCAGCAGCCAGACTGCTTATAGCACAGATACGCAGTATTTT. Its protein is CASSQTAYSTDTQYF.